This entry concerns a single T cell receptor beta chain. The V end was cut by 2 bases, the J end by 4 bases, with 8 bases between. There are 13 residues in the CDR3. Germline CDR1 reads SEHNR; CDR2 reads FQNEAQ (reference sequence). These data belong to a study of shared clonotypes between healthy human individuals. Sequenced by immunoSEQ multiplex PCR; TCRdb stores in-frame clones only, minus some. The sample consists of 560,000 or so clones, around 96% of them appearing once. CD45RO-negative cells were positively selected for CCR7, leaving out terminally differentiated effector memory CD45RA+ cells.

The source is a woman in her 30s in good health. V usage is TRBV7-9 and J usage is TRBJ2-5; no clear D gene. What was sequenced was naive CD8+ T cells sorted from blood. CDR3 residues: CASSLLLGETQYF. The DNA of the CDR3 is TGTGCCAGCAGCTTATTGCTCGGAGAGACCCAGTACTTC.